The 28 T cell receptor beta chains below come from one sample, sequenced in a study of blood T cells in healthy people across ages. A second PCR, run for about 7 to 11 cycles, used a sample-barcoded 5' primer plus a J-beta primer mix. TCRdb processed the 5' RACE reads anew with MiXCR; each CDR3 protein has one entry. The repertoire consists of about 1,800,000 distinct CDR3 sequences, with 28% occurring once and the leading ten covering 6.5% to 8.5%. The sequencing sample was made of blood. All receptors derive from a woman aged 25 to 39 in good health.

Ten or more counts support this clonotype. The chain has TRBV12-3 or TRBV12-4 and TRBJ2-7; possible D gene TRBD1, 5 bases. The V end was cut by 5 bases, the J end by 3 bases, with 23 bases between. The CDR3 is 17 residues long. The CDR3 region is CASSTAWGGEVVYEQYF. The CDR3, as DNA: TGTGCCAGCAGTACCGCGTGGGGCGGCGAAGTGGTCTACGAGCAGTACTTC.

The chain is built from TRBV30 and TRBJ2-5; 7 nucleotides align to TRBD1. Per the germline V gene, CDR1 is GTSNPN and CDR2 is SVGIG (reference sequence). With V trimmed by 2 bases and J by 5 bases, 8 bases remained unmatched. The CDR3 has 14 residues. DNA of the CDR3: TGTGCCTGGAGTAACAGGGGCGCCGGTGAGACCCAGTACTTC. It encodes CAWSNRGAGETQYF.

The chain combines TRBV20-1 with TRBJ2-5; weak D call: TRBD2 (7 bases). Trimming stripped 2 bases from V and 5 bases from J, with 12 bases between. The CDR3 has 13 amino acids. Germline CDR1 and CDR2: DFQATT and SNEGSKA (reference sequence). CDR3 sequence reads: CSARRGALETQYF. The CDR3 DNA is TGCAGTGCTAGACGGGGGGCTCTTGAGACCCAGTACTTC.

The V call is TRBV20-1, the J call TRBJ2-5; D may be TRBD1 (6 bases). The V gene's germline CDR1 is DFQATT and CDR2 SNEGSKA (reference sequence). This CDR3 contains 14 residues. V dropped 4 bases and J dropped 4 bases, with 16 bases sitting between them. The CDR3 region has the DNA TGCAGTGCTACAGGGGTGGGAGCTTTAGAGACCCAGTACTTC. Amino acid sequence: CSATGVGALETQYF.

The rearrangement joins TRBV4-1 to TRBJ1-2; a possible D gene is TRBD1 (5 bases). Germline V lookup: CDR1 MGHRA, CDR2 YSYEKL. CDR3 size: 13 residues. The V and J ends lost 4 bases and 8 bases respectively, with 14 bases between them. The CDR3 sequence is CASSPLGVSGYTF. The CDR3 coding sequence is TGCGCCAGCAGCCCCCTGGGGGTATCCGGCTACACCTTC.

This clonotype was observed a few times. V and J are TRBV20-1 and TRBJ2-7, with D possibly matching TRBD2 (5 bases). V shed 2 bases and J shed 0 bases, with 14 bases lying between them. CDR1 and CDR2 (germline): DFQATT, SNEGSKA (reference sequence). This CDR3 has 15 residues. The CDR3 bases are TGCAGTGCTAGACCGGGGTACGGCTCCTCCTACGAGCAGTACTTC. Its translation is CSARPGYGSSYEQYF.

The V and J genes are TRBV2 and TRBJ1-5; weak D call: TRBD1 (5 bases). This CDR3 contains 14 residues. Germline CDR1 and CDR2: SNHLY and FYNNEI. Trimming took 5 bases from V and 4 from J, leaving 12 bases between them. The CDR3 DNA reads as TGTGCCAGCAGTCCAGGGTTTTGGAATCAGCCCCAGCATTTT. Translating gives CASSPGFWNQPQHF.

In its sample, this clonotype was seen a few times. The V and J genes are TRBV20-1 and TRBJ2-3, with D possibly called TRBD1 or TRBD2 (7 bases each). Trimming cost V 6 bases and J 5 bases, with 21 bases left between them. The CDR3 runs 15 residues. Germline CDR1 reads DFQATT; CDR2 reads SNEGSKA (reference sequence). The CDR3: CSARGGGLAGDTQYF. CDR3 coding DNA: TGCAGTGCCAGGGGGGGTGGGCTAGCAGGAGATACGCAGTATTTT.

This clonotype came up a few times. This chain connects TRBV18 to TRBJ2-7, with 15 bases identical to TRBD2. The ends lost 2 bases at V and 4 bases at J; junction bases unmatched: 9. Germline loops: CDR1 KGHSH, CDR2 LQKENI. The CDR3 runs 18 residues. The CDR3 DNA reads TGTGCCAGCTCACCAGGGACTAGCGGGAGGCCTGGGGTATACGAGCAGTACTTC. The encoded protein is CASSPGTSGRPGVYEQYF.

This clonotype was seen more than once but under ten times. The chain recombines TRBV6-1 with TRBJ1-2; 7 bases agree with TRBD1. The CDR3 contains 18 residues. The V gene's germline CDR1 is MNHNS and CDR2 SASEGT. J was trimmed by 7 bases and V by 2 bases; bases with no gene match: 19. This CDR3 is CASSELTGTRNYAGGYTF. Written as DNA, the CDR3 is TGTGCCAGCAGTGAATTGACAGGGACGAGGAACTATGCGGGTGGCTACACCTTC.

The chain has TRBV20-1 and TRBJ2-5; 7 bases match TRBD1. The V gene's germline CDR1 is DFQATT and CDR2 SNEGSKA (reference sequence). V lost 2 bases to trimming and J lost 5 bases; unmatched junction nucleotides: 8. CDR3 length: 14 amino acids. The CDR3 region has the DNA TGCAGTGCTAGATCGGACAGGCAACGCGAGACCCAGTACTTC. Its protein is CSARSDRQRETQYF.

This clonotype was recorded a few times. The chain carries TRBV10-3 and TRBJ2-3; D might be TRBD1 (5 bases). Germline values: CDR1 ENHRY, CDR2 SYGVKD. The V and J ends lost 8 bases and 9 bases respectively, with 18 bases between them. The CDR3 consists of 13 residues. The CDR3: CAIGAVSQGTQYF. DNA of the CDR3: TGTGCCATCGGGGCGGTTTCACAAGGGACGCAGTATTTT.

The gene calls are TRBV20-1 and TRBJ2-3, with 10 bases matching TRBD1. V shed 8 bases, J shed 0 bases, and the junction held 5 bases outside the gene matches. Looked up from germline, CDR1 is DFQATT and CDR2 is SNEGSKA (reference sequence). The CDR3 is 14 amino acids. CDR3 nucleotides: TGCAGTCCCAAGGGACAGGGGAGCACAGATACGCAGTATTTT. This translates into CSPKGQGSTDTQYF.

The chain combines TRBV14 with TRBJ2-5, with 9 bases matching TRBD1. This CDR3 region has 16 residues. The V gene end was trimmed by 4 bases and the J gene end by 5 bases; junction bases not matched to a gene: 11. Per the germline V gene, CDR1 is SGHDN and CDR2 is FVKESK. The CDR3 coding sequence is TGTGCCAGCAGCCGATACGCCGGACAGGGGTTGGAGACCCAGTACTTC. Encoded protein: CASSRYAGQGLETQYF. Based on the CDR3 plus reference TRBV14 and TRBJ2-5, the full variable domain is EAGVTQFPSHSVIEKGQTVTLRCDPISGHDNLYWYRRVMGKEIKFLLHFVKESKQDESGMPNNRFLAERTGGTYSTLKVQPAELEDSGVYFCASSRYAGQGLETQYFGPGTRLLVL.

This clonotype was seen many times. This rearrangement joins TRBV4-2 to TRBJ1-4; 9 bases fit TRBD1. This CDR3 region has 14 residues. Germline trimming cut 3 bases from V and 8 bases from J; bases unmatched to any gene: 4. Germline V gives CDR1 LGHNA, CDR2 YNFKEQ. CDR3 sequence reads: CASSQGQGREKLFF. The CDR3 nucleotides read TGTGCCAGCAGCCAGGGACAGGGACGCGAAAAACTGTTTTTT.

This clonotype occurred many times. The chain is built from TRBV5-6 and TRBJ2-7, with D uncertain. The CDR3 runs 14 residues. Trimming took 0 bases from V and 0 from J, leaving 7 bases between them. From germline, CDR1 is SGHDT and CDR2 YYEEEE. CDR3 amino acids: CASSLASLSYEQYF. The CDR3 DNA sequence: TGTGCCAGCAGCTTGGCATCCCTCTCCTACGAGCAGTACTTC.

Comment on this clonotype: Just one base apart from a much larger clone, this may be a read error. J is TRBJ2-4 and V is TRBV11-2; D possibly uses TRBD1 or TRBD2 (5 bases each). The CDR3 loop spans 15 amino acids. The germline gives CDR1 SGHAT, CDR2 FQNNGV. The DNA for the CDR3 is TGTGCCAGCAGCTTAGTTGGGGGACCCAAAAACAGTCAGTACTTC. It specifies CASSLVGGPKNSQYF.

The genes are TRBV5-1 and TRBJ2-1; D is tentatively TRBD1 or TRBD2 (5 bases each). The CDR3 is 16 residues long. V was trimmed by 3 bases and J by 0 bases, leaving 13 bases between them. The germline gives CDR1 SGHRS, CDR2 YFSETQ. The CDR3 DNA is TGCGCCAGCAGCTGGGCCCCAGGGAGCTCCTACAATGAGCAGTTCTTC. It is translated as CASSWAPGSSYNEQFF.

This clonotype was seen at least ten times. The V and J genes are TRBV6-2 or TRBV6-3 and TRBJ2-7; D is perhaps TRBD2 (5 bases). CDR1 is MNHEY and CDR2 is SVGEGT in the germline V gene. The CDR3 extends over 12 amino acids. V shed 10 bases and J shed 3 bases, with 13 bases lying between them. The CDR3 region has the DNA TGTGCCATCACCCCGGGATTCTACGAGCAGTACTTC. As protein: CAITPGFYEQYF.

In its sample, this clonotype was seen once. This chain connects TRBV6-2 or TRBV6-3 to TRBJ1-5; D gene ambiguous. Germline CDR1 reads MNHEY; CDR2 reads SVGEGT. The CDR3 covers 15 residues. V lost 10 bases to trimming and J lost 0 bases, with 16 bases between them. The CDR3 protein is CAIRRADYSNQPQHF. CDR3 nucleotide sequence: TGTGCCATTAGGAGGGCGGACTATAGCAATCAGCCCCAGCATTTT.

The sample holds many counts of this clonotype. This sequence joins TRBV28 and TRBJ2-6; 9 nucleotides align to TRBD1. V trimming: 5 bases; J trimming: 4 bases; junction bases outside the gene matches: 12. CDR1 is MDHEN, CDR2 SYDVKM, per germline. This CDR3 spans 18 amino acids. The CDR3 loop reads CASSEIGTGYAGANVLTF. The DNA of the CDR3 is TGTGCCAGCAGTGAGATTGGGACAGGGTACGCCGGGGCCAACGTCCTGACTTTC.

For this clonotype: A single base separates this from a much larger clone, so it may be a read error. This sequence joins TRBV7-2 and TRBJ2-7, with TRBD2 matching over 10 bases. Germline-derived CDR1 and CDR2 are SGHTA and FQGNSA. CDR3 length equals 14 residues. Germline trimming cut 5 bases from V and 6 bases from J; bases unmatched to any gene: 7. The CDR3: CASSGSGGALEQYF. The CDR3 coding sequence is TGTGCCAGCAGCGGGAGCGGGGGGGCCCTCGAGCAGTACTTC.

This clonotype turned up a few times. Without the conserved terminal phenylalanine or tryptophan, this CDR3 likely stems from a read error. V and J are TRBV11-2 and TRBJ2-4, with D possibly being TRBD1 (6 bases). Germline assignment: CDR1 SGHAT and CDR2 FQNNGV. CDR3 length equals 14 residues. V was shortened by 2 bases and J by 3 bases, with 8 bases between the two germline ends. This chain's CDR3 is CASSLPRGKNIQYS. CDR3 DNA sequence: TGTGCCAGCAGCTTACCCAGGGGCAAAAACATTCAGTACTCC.

This clonotype was seen a handful of times. V is TRBV9 and J is TRBJ2-5, with 11 bases that match TRBD2. The CDR3 has 15 residues. Per germline, CDR1 SGDLS and CDR2 YYNGEE. The J segment lost 5 bases and the V segment lost 6 bases, leaving 9 bases of the junction unmatched. CDR3: CASTPASGGWETQYF. The CDR3 DNA is TGTGCCAGCACCCCGGCTAGCGGGGGGTGGGAGACCCAGTACTTC.

This clonotype has more than one count but fewer than ten. The chain links TRBV18 to TRBJ2-4; 7 nucleotides match TRBD2. The assigned J gene may be wrong: the sequence end matches TRBJ2-7 better. CDR1 and CDR2 (germline): KGHSH, LQKENI. The CDR3 is 15 residues long. This CDR3 is CASSFRAAGSGEQYF. DNA for the CDR3: TGTGCCAGCTCATTCAGAGCAGCGGGAAGTGGCGAGCAGTACTTC.

This clonotype has just a few counts. The CDR3 spells CASSFAREGGDTQYF. The CDR3 DNA reads as TGTGCCAGCAGTTTTGCTCGGGAGGGTGGAGATACGCAGTATTTT. The chain combines TRBV12-3 or TRBV12-4 with TRBJ2-3; TRBD2 agrees at 8 bases. Trimming at V came to 3 bases and at J to 5 bases, leaving 7 bases not matched to a gene. This CDR3 region has 15 residues.

The chain employs TRBV7-9 and TRBJ2-7; D remains ambiguous. The V end lost 4 bases, the J end lost 2 bases, and 6 bases lay between the germline ends. The CDR3 runs 12 residues. CDR1 and CDR2 (germline): SEHNR, FQNEAQ (reference sequence). The CDR3 DNA sequence: TGTGCCAGCAGCTCAATAACCTACGAGCAGTACTTC. Amino acids: CASSSITYEQYF.

The V gene is TRBV29-1, the J gene TRBJ1-1, with D unresolved. V was pared by 2 bases and J by 9 bases, with 10 bases between. Germline-derived CDR1 and CDR2 are SQVTM and ANQGSEA. The CDR3 length is 11 residues. CDR3 region: CSVETGPQAFF. The CDR3 bases are TGCAGCGTTGAAACCGGGCCGCAAGCTTTCTTT.